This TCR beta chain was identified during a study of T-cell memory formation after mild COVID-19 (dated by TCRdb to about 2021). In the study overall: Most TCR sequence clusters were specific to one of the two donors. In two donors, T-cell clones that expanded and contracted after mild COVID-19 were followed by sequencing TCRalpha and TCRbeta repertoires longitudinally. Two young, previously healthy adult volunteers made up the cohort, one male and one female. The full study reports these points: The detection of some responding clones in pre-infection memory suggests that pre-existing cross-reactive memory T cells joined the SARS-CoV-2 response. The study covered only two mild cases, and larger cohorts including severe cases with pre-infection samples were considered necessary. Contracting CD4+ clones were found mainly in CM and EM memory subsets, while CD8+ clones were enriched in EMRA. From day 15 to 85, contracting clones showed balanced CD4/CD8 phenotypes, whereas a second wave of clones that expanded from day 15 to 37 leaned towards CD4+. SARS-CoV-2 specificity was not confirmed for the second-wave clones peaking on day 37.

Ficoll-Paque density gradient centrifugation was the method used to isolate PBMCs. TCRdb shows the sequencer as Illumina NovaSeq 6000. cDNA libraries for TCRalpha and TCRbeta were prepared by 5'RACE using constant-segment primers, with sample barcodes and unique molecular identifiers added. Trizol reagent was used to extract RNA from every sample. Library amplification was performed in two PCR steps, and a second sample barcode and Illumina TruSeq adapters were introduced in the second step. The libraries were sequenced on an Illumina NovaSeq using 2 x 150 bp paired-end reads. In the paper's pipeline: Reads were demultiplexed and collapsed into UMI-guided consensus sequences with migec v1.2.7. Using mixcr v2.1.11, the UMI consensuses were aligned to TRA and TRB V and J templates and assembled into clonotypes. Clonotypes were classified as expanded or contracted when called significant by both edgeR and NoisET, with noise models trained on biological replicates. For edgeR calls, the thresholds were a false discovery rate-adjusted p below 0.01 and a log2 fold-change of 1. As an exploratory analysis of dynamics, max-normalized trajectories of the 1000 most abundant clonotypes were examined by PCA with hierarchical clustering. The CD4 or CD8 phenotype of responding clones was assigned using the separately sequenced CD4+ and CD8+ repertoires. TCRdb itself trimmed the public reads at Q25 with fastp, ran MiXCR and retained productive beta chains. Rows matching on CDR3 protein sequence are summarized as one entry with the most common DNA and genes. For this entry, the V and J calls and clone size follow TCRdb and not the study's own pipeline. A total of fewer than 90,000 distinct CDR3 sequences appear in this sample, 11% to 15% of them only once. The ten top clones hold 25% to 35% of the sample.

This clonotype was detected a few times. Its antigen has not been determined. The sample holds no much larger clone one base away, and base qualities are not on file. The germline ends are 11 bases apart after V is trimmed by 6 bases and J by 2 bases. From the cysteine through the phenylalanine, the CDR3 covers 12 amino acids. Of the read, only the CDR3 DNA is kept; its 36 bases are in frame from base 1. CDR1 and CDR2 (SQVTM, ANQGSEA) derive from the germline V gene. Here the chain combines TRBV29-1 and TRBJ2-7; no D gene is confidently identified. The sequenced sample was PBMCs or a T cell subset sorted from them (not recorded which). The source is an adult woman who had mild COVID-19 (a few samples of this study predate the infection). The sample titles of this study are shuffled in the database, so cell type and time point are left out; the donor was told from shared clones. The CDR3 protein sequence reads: CSVQETPYEQYF. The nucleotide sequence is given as TGCAGCGTACAAGAAACTCCCTACGAGCAGTACTTC.